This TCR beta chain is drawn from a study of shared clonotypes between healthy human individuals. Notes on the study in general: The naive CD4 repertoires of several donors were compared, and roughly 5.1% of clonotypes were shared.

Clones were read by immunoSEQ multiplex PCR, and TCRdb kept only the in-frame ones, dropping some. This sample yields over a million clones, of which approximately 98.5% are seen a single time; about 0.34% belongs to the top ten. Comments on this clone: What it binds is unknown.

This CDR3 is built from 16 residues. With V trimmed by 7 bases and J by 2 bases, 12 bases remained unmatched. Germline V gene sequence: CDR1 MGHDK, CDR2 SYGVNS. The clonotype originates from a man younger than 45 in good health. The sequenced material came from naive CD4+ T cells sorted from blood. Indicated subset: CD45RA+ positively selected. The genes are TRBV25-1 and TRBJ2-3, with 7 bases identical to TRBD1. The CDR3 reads CASIGPGQTLTDTQYF. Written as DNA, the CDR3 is TGTGCCAGCATAGGCCCGGGACAGACCCTCACAGATACGCAGTATTTT.